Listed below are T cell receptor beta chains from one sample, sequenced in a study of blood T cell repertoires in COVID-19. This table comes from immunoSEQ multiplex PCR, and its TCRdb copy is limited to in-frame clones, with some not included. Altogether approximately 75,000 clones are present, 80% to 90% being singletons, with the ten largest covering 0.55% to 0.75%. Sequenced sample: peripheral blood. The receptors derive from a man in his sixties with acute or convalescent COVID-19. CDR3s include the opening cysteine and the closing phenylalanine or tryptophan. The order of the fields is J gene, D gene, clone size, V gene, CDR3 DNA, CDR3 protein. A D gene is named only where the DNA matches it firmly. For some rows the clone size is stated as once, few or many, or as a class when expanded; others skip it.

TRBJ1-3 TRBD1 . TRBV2 TGTGCCAGCAGCGTGGACAGGGGAGCGTCTGGAAACACCATATATTTT CASSVDRGASGNTIYF
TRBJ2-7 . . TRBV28 TGTGCCAGCAGTTTGTATGTATACGACGGAGTGGACTACGAGCAGTACTTC CASSLYVYDGVDYEQYF
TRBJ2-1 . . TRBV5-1 TGCGCCAGCAGCGCGGACCAGGGCTGGGGCAATGAGCAGTTCTTC CASSADQGWGNEQFF
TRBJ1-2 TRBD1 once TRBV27 TGTGCCAGCAGTCCCTGGACAGGGGGGAACTATGGCTACACCTTC CASSPWTGGNYGYTF
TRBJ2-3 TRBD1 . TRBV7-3 TGTGCCAGCAGCTTAACGAGGGGGACAGGGGGCACAGATACGCAGTATTTT CASSLTRGTGGTDTQYF
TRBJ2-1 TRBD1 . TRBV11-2 TGTGCCAGCAGCCCTCGGACAGGGGGAAGATACAATGAGCAGTTCTTC CASSPRTGGRYNEQFF
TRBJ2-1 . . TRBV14 TGTGCCAGCAGCCAGGCTAGGAGCTCCTACAATGAGCAGTTCTTC CASSQARSSYNEQFF
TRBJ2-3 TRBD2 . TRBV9 TGTGCCAGCAGCCCTCGGACTAGCGTACGCACAGATACGCAGTATTTT CASSPRTSVRTDTQYF
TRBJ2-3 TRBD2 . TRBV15 TGTGCCACCAGCAGTGGGATTCGGGTAGCGGGAAGAGATACGCAGTATTTT CATSSGIRVAGRDTQYF
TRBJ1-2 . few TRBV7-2 TGTGCCAGCAGCTTAGAACAGAGCTATGGCTACACCTTC CASSLEQSYGYTF
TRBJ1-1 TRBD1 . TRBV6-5 TGTGCCAGCATGTCCCGACAGGGGGCGTTTGAAGCTTTCTTT CASMSRQGAFEAFF
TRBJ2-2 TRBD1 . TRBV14 TGTGCCAGCAGCCAGCTCGGGACAGTGGTTAGACCGGGGGAGCTGTTTTTT CASSQLGTVVRPGELFF
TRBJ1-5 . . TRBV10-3 TGTGCCATCAGTGTCTTGAGGAGTCAGCCCCAGCATTTT CAISVLRSQPQHF
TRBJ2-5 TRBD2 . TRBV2 TGTGCCAGCAACGGGGCGGGAGTGTTAGAGACCCAGTACTTC CASNGAGVLETQYF
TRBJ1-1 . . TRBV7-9 TGTGCCAGCAGCTTTCCGGGGGTGAACACTGAAGCTTTCTTT CASSFPGVNTEAFF
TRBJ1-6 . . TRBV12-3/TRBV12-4 TGTGCCAGCAGTTTAAAACCCCCTCAGGCCCTCCACTTT CASSLKPPQALHF
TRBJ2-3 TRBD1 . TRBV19 TGTGCCAGTAGTATGGGACAGGCCACAGATACGCAGTATTTT CASSMGQATDTQYF
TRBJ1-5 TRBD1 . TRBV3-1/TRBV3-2 TGTGCCAGCAGCCCGGGACAGGGGGCAGGAAAACAGCCCCAGCATTTT CASSPGQGAGKQPQHF
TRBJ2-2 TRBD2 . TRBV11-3 TGTGCCAGCGCGGGTGCGGGAGGTAGTACCGGGGAGCTGTTTTTT CASAGAGGSTGELFF
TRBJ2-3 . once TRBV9 TGTGCCAGCAGCCGGGGGGCGGATACGCAGTATTTT CASSRGADTQYF
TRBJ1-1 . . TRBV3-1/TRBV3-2 TGTGCCAGCAGCCAAGATCAAGGCGGCCACACTGAAGCTTTCTTT CASSQDQGGHTEAFF
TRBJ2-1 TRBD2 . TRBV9 TGTGCCAGCAGCATCGGACTAGCGGGGAATTACAATGAGCAGTTCTTC CASSIGLAGNYNEQFF
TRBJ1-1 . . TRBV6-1 TGTGCCAGCAGTGAATCCCCGGGGGTAAAGGTTTTCTTT CASSESPGVKVFF
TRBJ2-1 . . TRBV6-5 TGTGCCACCGAGGGACACCCGAGGAATGAGCAGTTCTTC CATEGHPRNEQFF
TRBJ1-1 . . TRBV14 TGTGCCAGCAGCCCGCGAACTGCAGGCACTGAAGCTTTCTTT CASSPRTAGTEAFF
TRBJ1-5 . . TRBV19 TGTGCCAGTAGTATCTCCGGGTCCACCGAGCGATATAGCAATCAGCCCCAGCATTTT CASSISGSTERYSNQPQHF
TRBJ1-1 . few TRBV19 TGTGCCAGTAGTATCCAGGGGTTAATCACTGAAGCTTTCTTT CASSIQGLITEAFF
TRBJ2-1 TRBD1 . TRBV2 TGTGCCAGCAGTGAGGGGACAGGGGGGTACAATGAGCAGTTCTTC CASSEGTGGYNEQFF
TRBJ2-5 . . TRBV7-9 TGTGCCAGCAGCCAGGCCCCGCAGGGGTCGGAGACCCAGTACTTC CASSQAPQGSETQYF
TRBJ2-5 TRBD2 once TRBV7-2 TGTGCCAGCAGCATCGGACTAGCGGGGGGGCCAGGCGAAGAGACCCAGTACTTC CASSIGLAGGPGEETQYF
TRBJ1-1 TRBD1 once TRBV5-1 TGCGCCAGCAGCTCACAGGGGGCAGGTATGAACACTGAAGCTTTCTTT CASSSQGAGMNTEAFF
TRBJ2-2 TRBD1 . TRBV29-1 TGCAGCGTTGAAGAACAGGGGGCGGCCGGGGAGCTGTTTTTT CSVEEQGAAGELFF
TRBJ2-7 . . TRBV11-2 TGTGCCAGCAGCCCGTCAACAGGGTACTACGAGCAGTACTTC CASSPSTGYYEQYF
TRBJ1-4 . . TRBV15 TGTGCCACCAGCAGAGTGTCAGTTTTTGAAAAACTGTTTTTT CATSRVSVFEKLFF
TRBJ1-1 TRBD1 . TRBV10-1 TGCGCCAGCAGGGGACAGCAGAACACTGAAGCTTTCTTT CASRGQQNTEAFF
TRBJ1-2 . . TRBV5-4 TGTGCCAGCAGCTTGTTGGCCTCCTATGGCTACACCTTC CASSLLASYGYTF
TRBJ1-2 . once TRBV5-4 TGTGCCAGCAGCTTGAGACCTGGGGCTGGCTACACCTTC CASSLRPGAGYTF
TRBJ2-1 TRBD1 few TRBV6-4 TGTGCCAGCAGTGAAATCGAGGGACAGGGCACCTCCATATACAATGAGCAGTTCTTC CASSEIEGQGTSIYNEQFF
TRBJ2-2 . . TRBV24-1 TGTGCCACCAGTGATTTGGGCACCGGGGGCACCGGGGAGCTGTTTTTT CATSDLGTGGTGELFF
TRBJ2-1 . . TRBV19 TGTGCCAGTAGTATACAGGGGAATGAGCAGTTCTTC CASSIQGNEQFF
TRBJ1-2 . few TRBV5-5 TGTGCCAGCAGCCAATCCGGGGGGCGAGTCTATGGCTACACCTTC CASSQSGGRVYGYTF
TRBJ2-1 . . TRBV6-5 TGTGCCAGCAGTCCCAGGGACAATGAGCAGTTCTTC CASSPRDNEQFF
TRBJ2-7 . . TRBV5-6 TGTGCCAGCAGCGCGGTGGTGGGAGTCTACGAGCAGTACTTC CASSAVVGVYEQYF
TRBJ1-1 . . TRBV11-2 TGTGCCAGCTCTGAACAGATGAGTGGGGGGGGTAGTGAAGCTTTCTTT CASSEQMSGGGSEAFF
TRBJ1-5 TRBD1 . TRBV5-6 TGTGCCAGCAGCCGATGGACAGGGGGCAGTCAGCCCCAGCATTTT CASSRWTGGSQPQHF
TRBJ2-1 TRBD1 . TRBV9 TGTGCCAGCAGCGTAGCGTGGGGACAGGGGTGGGAGCAGTTCTTC CASSVAWGQGWEQFF
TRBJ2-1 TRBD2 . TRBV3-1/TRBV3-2 TGTGCCAGCAGCACTCTCAGCGGGAGTAAGGATGAGCAGTTCTTC CASSTLSGSKDEQFF
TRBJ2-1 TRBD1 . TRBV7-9 TGTGCCAGCAGCCAGGACAGGAGCTCCTACAATGAGCAGTTCTTC CASSQDRSSYNEQFF
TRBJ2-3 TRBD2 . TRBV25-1 TGTGCCAGCAGTACCCCGGGACTAGCGGGGGGCGGTACGCAGTATTTT CASSTPGLAGGGTQYF
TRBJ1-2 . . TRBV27 TGTGCCAGCAGACCACAGGTCAACTATGGCTACACCTTC CASRPQVNYGYTF
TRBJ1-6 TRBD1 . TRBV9 TGTGCCAGCAACCGGGACAGCGTACTTAATTCACCCCTCCACTTT CASNRDSVLNSPLHF
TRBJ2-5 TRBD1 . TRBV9 TGTGCCAGCAGCGCAGGGGGTTTGGAGACCCAGTACTTC CASSAGGLETQYF
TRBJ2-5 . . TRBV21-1 TGTGCCAGCAGCAAAAGACGGGACAGGGAAACTCTGACCCAAGAGACCCAGTACTTC CASSKRRDRETLTQETQYF